The 26 T cell receptor beta chains listed next were all sequenced from one sample in a study of blood T cells in healthy people across ages. The authors ran a second PCR of roughly 7 to 11 cycles using a sample-barcoded 5' primer and a J-beta primer mix. TCRdb ran MiXCR on the 5' RACE reads and lists one entry per CDR3 protein. The sample gives some 640,000 distinct CDR3 sequences, about 52% of which show up once; under 35% is in the top ten. Sequencing was performed on blood. The receptors stem from a woman aged 60-70 years in good health.

This chain joins TRBV11-3 and TRBJ2-1; tentatively, D is TRBD1 (7 bases). CDR3 length equals 17 residues. Germline CDR1 reads SGHNT; CDR2 reads YENEEA. V lost 1 base to trimming and J lost 3 bases, with 16 bases between them. As DNA, the CDR3 is TGTGCCAGCAGCTTAGCGTTCAACAGGGGACTCTACAATGAGCAGTTCTTC. Translating it yields CASSLAFNRGLYNEQFF.

This clonotype was seen a handful of times. V gene TRBV15 combines with J gene TRBJ2-5; D may be TRBD1 (5 bases). Trimming removed 0 bases from V and 12 bases from J, with 14 bases in between. The CDR3 sequence is 13 residues long. The germline V gene has CDR1 LNHNV and CDR2 YYDKDF (reference sequence). CDR3 sequence: CATSRDRGRSEYF. CDR3 DNA: TGTGCCACCAGCAGAGATAGGGGTAGATCGGAGTACTTC. The variable domain in full, with the rest retrieved from reference TRBV15 and TRBJ2-5, is DAMVIQNPRYQVTQFGKPVTLSCSQTLNHNVMYWYQQKSSQAPKLLFHYYDKDFNNEADTPDNFQSRRPNTSFCFLDIRSPGLGDTAMYLCATSRDRGRSEYFGPGTRLLVL.

This clonotype was counted a few times. The J gene is TRBJ2-5, the V gene TRBV27; 8 bases fit TRBD1. This CDR3 comprises 13 residues. With 6 bases clipped from V and 5 bases from J, the junction kept 5 bases outside the gene matches. Germline loops: CDR1 MNHEY, CDR2 SMNVEV (reference sequence). The CDR3, as DNA: TGTGCCAGCAGGACAGGGGTGAGCGAGACCCAGTACTTC. This translates into CASRTGVSETQYF.

CDR3 protein: CASSTGALGGDTGELFF. CDR3 coding DNA: TGTGCCAGCAGCACCGGGGCCCTTGGGGGGGACACCGGGGAGCTGTTTTTT. V and J are TRBV7-3 and TRBJ2-2; 7 nucleotides agree with TRBD2. The CDR3 runs to 17 residues. Unmatched junction bases numbered 12, after V lost 5 bases and J lost 3 bases. Germline V lookup: CDR1 SGHTA, CDR2 FQGTGA.

The V call is TRBV7-2, the J call TRBJ2-4; possible D gene TRBD1, 6 bases. Trimming took 5 bases from V and 1 from J, leaving 21 bases between them. Germline V gene lookup returns CDR1 SGHTA and CDR2 FQGNSA. The CDR3 consists of 18 residues. The CDR3 spells CASSPRLRAGQAKNIQYF. The CDR3 coding sequence is TGTGCCAGCAGCCCACGTTTACGGGCCGGACAGGCCAAAAACATTCAGTACTTC.

The chain carries TRBV10-3 and TRBJ2-5; D is unclear. Germline CDR1 is ENHRY and CDR2 is SYGVKD. The V end lost 0 bases, the J end lost 5 bases, and 16 bases lay between the germline ends. The CDR3 has 16 amino acids. The chain's CDR3 is CAISESSADDRETQYF. In nucleotides, the CDR3 is TGTGCCATCAGTGAGTCATCGGCAGACGACCGGGAGACCCAGTACTTC.

The sample holds a few counts of this clonotype. The chain carries TRBV7-2 and TRBJ2-5; D is perhaps TRBD1 or TRBD2 (5 bases each). With 5 bases removed from V and 1 base from J, the gap between germline ends came to 14 bases. Germline V gene data show CDR1 as SGHTA and CDR2 as FQGNSA. This CDR3 has 15 amino acids. Written as DNA, the CDR3 is TGTGCCAGCAGCCCCAAGGGACGGGTCCAAGAGACCCAGTACTTC. Translated: CASSPKGRVQETQYF.

V is TRBV4-2 and J is TRBJ1-2; D remains ambiguous. This CDR3 region has 12 residues. Germline CDR1 LGHNA, CDR2 YNFKEQ. The V end was cut by 4 bases, the J end by 8 bases, with 11 bases between. The CDR3 sequence: CASSPDSTGYTF. CDR3 coding DNA: TGTGCCAGCAGCCCCGACTCCACCGGCTACACCTTC.

Only a few counts were recorded for this clonotype. The J gene is TRBJ2-7, the V gene TRBV30; no clear D. The V end lost 2 bases, the J end lost 3 bases, and 5 bases lay between the germline ends. Germline CDR1 is GTSNPN and CDR2 is SVGIG (reference sequence). This CDR3 has 11 amino acids. The CDR3 is CAWSSDYEQYF. The CDR3 DNA reads TGTGCCTGGAGTTCAGACTACGAGCAGTACTTC.

This clonotype turned up a few times. This rearrangement joins TRBV10-3 to TRBJ2-7; 8 bases are a match to TRBD1. The CDR3 totals 13 residues. V shed 10 bases and J 4 bases; nucleotides not matched to a gene: 9. Germline assignment: CDR1 ENHRY and CDR2 SYGVKD. CDR3 coding DNA: TGTGCCACAGCAGGGGGCGTGAGGTACGAGCAGTACTTC. Translation: CATAGGVRYEQYF.

The chain couples TRBV6-1 to TRBJ2-7; D gene ambiguous. The J call may not be correct, given that the DNA end is closer to TRBJ2-4. CDR3 length: 14 residues. The germline V gene encodes CDR1 MNHNS and CDR2 SASEGT. The CDR3: CASSMEHRLNIQYF. The CDR3 DNA reads TGTGCCAGCAGTATGGAGCATAGACTAAACATTCAGTACTTC.

The V and J genes are TRBV20-1 and TRBJ1-1; D gene uncertain. V was shortened by 1 base and J by 8 bases, with 11 bases between the two germline ends. Germline-derived CDR1 and CDR2 are DFQATT and SNEGSKA (reference sequence). This CDR3 is 12 amino acids long. CDR3 sequence (DNA): TGCAGTGCTAGAGCTCCGGGTCCGGAAGCTTTCTTT. Its translation is CSARAPGPEAFF.

V is TRBV4-2 and J is TRBJ1-4; possibly TRBD1 for D (5 bases). V was shortened by 2 bases and J by 6 bases, with 16 bases between the two germline ends. The CDR3 spans 16 residues. CDR1 is LGHNA and CDR2 is YNFKEQ in the germline V gene. CDR3 region: CASSQSGGASDEKLFF. In DNA form, the CDR3 reads TGTGCCAGCAGCCAATCTGGAGGGGCGTCCGATGAAAAACTGTTTTTT.

The DNA of the CDR3 is TGCGCCAGCAGGACCACAGGGTCCTACGAGCAGTACTTC. This sequence encodes CASRTTGSYEQYF. The V gene is TRBV5-1, the J gene TRBJ2-7; a possible D gene is TRBD1 (6 bases). The V gene's germline CDR1 is SGHRS and CDR2 YFSETQ. The length of the CDR3 is 13 residues. With 5 bases removed from V and 1 base from J, the gap between germline ends came to 10 bases.

The CDR3 loop is CSASARPYEQYF. CDR3 DNA sequence: TGCAGTGCAAGTGCCAGGCCCTACGAGCAGTACTTC. The chain is built from TRBV20-1 and TRBJ2-7, with D uncertain. The V gene lost 6 bases and the J gene lost 2 bases, with 11 bases spanning the gap. CDR1 and CDR2 (germline): DFQATT, SNEGSKA (reference sequence). The CDR3 is made up of 12 amino acids.

In its sample, this clonotype was seen a few times. The rearrangement uses TRBV20-1 and TRBJ2-1, with D possibly matching TRBD2 (7 bases). Germline assignment: CDR1 DFQATT and CDR2 SNEGSKA (reference sequence). The CDR3 extends over 14 amino acids. V lost 6 bases and J 6 bases, leaving 18 bases between the germline ends. This CDR3 is CSAAGVAGSNEQFF. In DNA, the CDR3 is TGCAGTGCCGCAGGGGTAGCGGGTTCCAATGAGCAGTTCTTC.

This clonotype was observed many times. This rearrangement joins TRBV4-2 to TRBJ2-7; no reliable D call. The CDR3 length is 13 residues. Germline CDR1 is LGHNA and CDR2 is YNFKEQ. Trimming left V 0 bases short and J 2 bases short, with 5 bases between. In DNA form, the CDR3 reads TGTGCCAGCAGCCAAGAGGGCCCCTACGAGCAGTACTTC. Translating it yields CASSQEGPYEQYF.

This clonotype was detected a few times. V gene TRBV2 combines with J gene TRBJ2-3; D not certain. The ends were cut back, 5 bases at V and 0 bases at J, with 15 bases in the middle. CDR1 is SNHLY and CDR2 is FYNNEI in the germline V gene. This CDR3 has 16 amino acids. The CDR3 spells CASSPARPASTDTQYF. For the CDR3, the DNA is TGTGCCAGCAGTCCAGCGCGGCCGGCTAGCACAGATACGCAGTATTTT.

This clonotype was observed a handful of times. The chain has TRBV25-1 and TRBJ1-2; D is ambiguous. Deletions cut 10 bases from V and 1 base from J, with 13 bases between. The CDR3 has 13 amino acids. Germline CDR1 MGHDK, CDR2 SYGVNS. The CDR3 here is CATRPRNNYGYTF. As DNA, the CDR3 is TGTGCCACCAGGCCACGGAATAACTATGGCTACACCTTC.

The rearrangement joins TRBV6-5 to TRBJ1-2; weak D call: TRBD1 (5 bases). The CDR3 runs 13 residues. The V and J ends lost 2 bases and 7 bases respectively, with 11 bases between them. Per germline, CDR1 MNHEY and CDR2 SVGAGI. This CDR3 is CASSYGGVSGYTF. The CDR3 region has the DNA TGTGCCAGCAGTTACGGAGGGGTCTCTGGCTACACCTTC.

The J gene is TRBJ1-2, the V gene TRBV20-1, with D perhaps matching TRBD1 (6 bases). The CDR3 has 15 residues. The V and J ends lost 3 bases and 8 bases respectively, with 22 bases between them. Germline CDR1 DFQATT, CDR2 SNEGSKA (reference sequence). CDR3 sequence (DNA): TGCAGTGCTAGGGCTCCCTGGCAGGGGAAAGGAGGCTACACCTTC. Translated, it gives CSARAPWQGKGGYTF.

Points on this clonotype: The germline gene is not matched at one end of the junction; a read error may be the cause. The V gene is TRBV6-2 or TRBV6-3, the J gene TRBJ1-2, with D possibly TRBD1 on 5 matching bases. The germline V gene encodes CDR1 MNHEY and CDR2 SVGEGT. The CDR3 loop spans 14 amino acids. The CDR3 DNA reads TGTGCCAGCAGTTTCCTCGGGACTAAATATGGCTACACCTTC. Translation: CASSFLGTKYGYTF.

As to this clonotype: Mismatch with germline at one junction end may stem from a read error. The rearrangement links TRBV4-1 to TRBJ2-5; D tentatively fits TRBD1 or TRBD2 (6 bases each). CDR3 length: 15 residues. In germline, CDR1 is MGHRA, CDR2 YSYEKL. The CDR3 protein is CASSQEGGLQEIQYF. CDR3 sequence (DNA): TGCGCCAGCAGCCAAGAGGGGGGCCTCCAAGAGATCCAGTACTTC.

This clonotype was recorded at least ten times. This chain links TRBV20-1 with TRBJ2-5; 7 bases match TRBD2. CDR3 length: 14 residues. Germline values: CDR1 DFQATT, CDR2 SNEGSKA (reference sequence). With V trimmed by 3 bases and J by 5 bases, 9 bases remained unmatched. The CDR3 spells CSASPGRTGETQYF. CDR3 nucleotide sequence: TGCAGTGCTAGCCCCGGGAGGACTGGGGAGACCCAGTACTTC.

The chain joins TRBV6-2 or TRBV6-3 to TRBJ2-4; 12 bases line up with TRBD2. The J call is in doubt because the DNA end fits TRBJ2-7 better. CDR3 length: 14 residues. The germline V gene encodes CDR1 MNHEY and CDR2 SVGEGT. CDR3 in DNA: TGTGCCAGCATTCAGACTAGCGGGAGTTACGAGCAGTACTTC. This translates into CASIQTSGSYEQYF.

This chain connects TRBV2 to TRBJ1-2, with D maybe TRBD1 (5 bases). With 6 bases removed from V and 4 bases from J, the gap between germline ends came to 12 bases. In germline, CDR1 is SNHLY, CDR2 FYNNEI. CDR3 size: 13 residues. The CDR3 region has the DNA TGTGCCAGCAGGGCCGGGACCATCTATGGCTACACCTTC. Residues: CASRAGTIYGYTF.